A single sample gave rise to the 31 T cell receptor beta chains below, sequenced in a study of blood T cell repertoires in COVID-19. TCRdb's table, derived via immunoSEQ multiplex PCR, lists solely in-frame clones and lacks some. This table has about 70,000 clones, about 86% appearing once. Sequencing used peripheral blood. The source of these receptors is a man in his 70s with active COVID-19.

The chain combines TRBV19 with TRBJ2-7; 9 bases are a match to TRBD1. The V gene end was trimmed by 7 bases and the J gene end by 3 bases; junction bases not matched to a gene: 7. CDR3 length equals 14 residues. Germline V lookup: CDR1 LNHDA, CDR2 SQIVND (reference sequence). The CDR3 loop is CASTQQGAGYEQYF. CDR3 in DNA: TGTGCCAGTACTCAACAGGGGGCTGGCTACGAGCAGTACTTC.

J is TRBJ2-3 and V is TRBV7-3; weak D call: TRBD1 (7 bases). CDR1 and CDR2 (germline): SGHTA, FQGTGA. With 5 bases removed from V and 5 bases from J, the gap between germline ends came to 8 bases. The CDR3 covers 12 residues. Here the CDR3 DNA reads TGTGCCAGCAGCCAGGGGGGAGATACGCAGTATTTT. It encodes CASSQGGDTQYF.

The gene calls are TRBV6-2 or TRBV6-3 and TRBJ2-1, with D possibly TRBD2 on 5 matching bases. CDR1 and CDR2 from the germline V gene are MNHEY and SVGEGT. V dropped 4 bases and J dropped 2 bases, with 9 bases sitting between them. CDR3 length: 14 amino acids. The CDR3 nucleotides are TGTGCCAGCAGTTTCCTAGCCGCCTACAATGAGCAGTTCTTC. This sequence encodes CASSFLAAYNEQFF.

A few counts support this clone. J is TRBJ2-7 and V is TRBV6-6, with D perhaps TRBD1 (5 bases). The CDR3 covers 15 residues. V lost 5 bases, J lost 5 bases, and 19 bases lay in between. CDR1 and CDR2 (germline): MNHNY, SVGAGI (reference sequence). CDR3 nucleotide sequence: TGTGCCAGCAGTAGCCCTGTGGGGCTGGGAAACGAGCAGTACTTC. As protein: CASSSPVGLGNEQYF.

The chain has TRBV7-9 and TRBJ2-7; TRBD2 is a possible D gene (6 bases). The CDR3 is 13 amino acids. Trimming cost V 1 base and J 7 bases, with 11 bases left between them. Germline CDR1 SEHNR, CDR2 FQNEAQ (reference sequence). CDR3 in amino acids: CASSLGTLAEQYF. CDR3 nucleotides: TGTGCCAGCAGCTTAGGGACTCTAGCGGAGCAGTACTTC.

The J gene is TRBJ2-7, the V gene TRBV5-1; TRBD2 aligns across 8 bases. CDR1 is SGHRS, CDR2 YFSETQ, per germline. The CDR3 covers 14 residues. J lost 1 base, V lost 1 base, and 1 base had no gene match. The CDR3 is CASSLTSGSYEQYF. In DNA form, the CDR3 reads TGCGCCAGCAGCTTGACTAGCGGATCCTACGAGCAGTACTTC.

The chain links TRBV5-1 to TRBJ2-5, with 11 bases matching TRBD2. V lost 4 bases and J lost 5; bases outside the gene matches: 7. The CDR3 is 15 residues long. Germline V gives CDR1 SGHRS, CDR2 YFSETQ. The CDR3 DNA follows: TGCGCCAGCAGCCCACTAGCGGGAGCCGGGGAGACCCAGTACTTC. As protein: CASSPLAGAGETQYF.

This clone appeared a single time. J is TRBJ2-3 and V is TRBV12-5, with 15 positions matching TRBD2. Germline V CDR1 and CDR2: LGHNT, FRNRAP. The V segment lost 6 bases and the J segment 0 bases; nucleotides outside the gene matches: 7. CDR3 length: 18 amino acids. The chain's CDR3 is CASGPGTSGRSSTDTQYF. The CDR3 DNA reads TGTGCTAGTGGCCCAGGGACTAGCGGGAGGAGTAGCACAGATACGCAGTATTTT. The variable domain in full, with the rest retrieved from reference TRBV12-5 and TRBJ2-3, is DARVTQTPRHKVTEMGQEVTMRCQPILGHNTVFWYRQTMMQGLELLAYFRNRAPLDDSGMPKDRFSAEMPDATLATLKIQPSEPRDSAVYFCASGPGTSGRSSTDTQYFGPGTRLTVL.

The J gene is TRBJ2-5, the V gene TRBV11-3; 9 bases are a match to TRBD2. CDR1 and CDR2 from the germline V gene are SGHNT and YENEEA. This CDR3 spans 16 amino acids. J lost 5 bases, V lost 5 bases, and 12 bases had no gene match. The CDR3 DNA sequence: TGTGCCAGCAGCGGGGTGGGTAGCGGGAGTCTGGAGACCCAGTACTTC. Translation gives CASSGVGSGSLETQYF.

The rearrangement links TRBV9 to TRBJ2-1; TRBD2 matches 8 bases. J gave up 6 bases and V 6 bases, and 8 bases lay outside the gene matches. CDR1 SGDLS and CDR2 YYNGEE come from the germline V gene. This CDR3 is 14 amino acids long. CDR3 nucleotide sequence: TGTGCCAGCACCGAGACTAGCGTCGGCAATGAGCAGTTCTTC. The encoded protein is CASTETSVGNEQFF.

The rearrangement uses TRBV2 and TRBJ2-1; 12 nucleotides align to TRBD2. V shed 4 bases, J shed 6 bases, and the junction held 10 bases outside the gene matches. Germline lookup yields CDR1 SNHLY and CDR2 FYNNEI. This CDR3 contains 17 residues. The CDR3 DNA reads as TGTGCCAGCAGTGCCCCCTCCCTAGCGGGAGGGGGCAATGAGCAGTTCTTC. Translating it yields CASSAPSLAGGGNEQFF.

The V gene is TRBV7-2, the J gene TRBJ2-7; 8 bases line up with TRBD2. Germline V gives CDR1 SGHTA, CDR2 FQGNSA. This CDR3 contains 17 residues. The V segment lost 2 bases and the J segment 5 bases; nucleotides outside the gene matches: 14. CDR3 region: CASSLRSASGPGHEQYF. The CDR3 nucleotides read TGTGCCAGCAGCTTAAGGTCGGCTAGCGGGCCCGGGCACGAGCAGTACTTC.

The V call is TRBV5-4, the J call TRBJ2-1, with TRBD2 identical over 16 bases. Trimming at V came to 4 bases and at J to 9 bases, leaving 7 bases not matched to a gene. Per the germline V gene, CDR1 is SGHNT and CDR2 is YYREEE (reference sequence). The CDR3 has 16 residues. CDR3 sequence: CASSQGLAGGPGEQFF. The CDR3 coding sequence is TGTGCCAGCAGCCAGGGACTAGCGGGAGGGCCGGGTGAGCAGTTCTTC.

The genes are TRBV5-1 and TRBJ2-5; TRBD2 matches 8 bases. The V gene end was trimmed by 4 bases and the J gene end by 1 base; junction bases not matched to a gene: 15. CDR1 and CDR2 (germline): SGHRS, YFSETQ. CDR3 size: 18 residues. CDR3 loop: CASSLLGFLAGPQETQYF. The CDR3 bases are TGCGCCAGCAGCCTCCTGGGTTTTCTAGCGGGCCCCCAAGAGACCCAGTACTTC.

The chain couples TRBV7-3 to TRBJ2-3, with D tentatively TRBD2 (5 bases). CDR3 size: 15 residues. V was shortened by 5 bases and J by 0 bases, with 12 bases between the two germline ends. Germline V gives CDR1 SGHTA, CDR2 FQGTGA. Here the CDR3 reads CASSTSGLSTDTQYF. DNA of the CDR3: TGTGCCAGCAGCACTAGTGGGCTTAGCACAGATACGCAGTATTTT. Combining the CDR3 with reference TRBV7-3 and TRBJ2-3 gives the whole variable domain GAGVSQTPSNKVTEKGKYVELRCDPISGHTALYWYRQSLGQGPEFLIYFQGTGAADDSGLPNDRFFAVRPEGSVSTLKIQRTERGDSAVYLCASSTSGLSTDTQYFGPGTRLTVL.

J is TRBJ2-5 and V is TRBV10-2; D possibly corresponds to TRBD1 (6 bases). Trimming pared 6 bases from V and 1 base from J, leaving 12 bases between. The CDR3 totals 14 residues. Germline CDR1 is WSHSY and CDR2 is SAAADI. This CDR3 reads CASSAGTPQETQYF. CDR3 in DNA: TGCGCCAGCAGCGCTGGGACACCCCAAGAGACCCAGTACTTC.

V and J are TRBV7-2 and TRBJ1-1; tentative D call: TRBD1 (5 bases). V was shortened by 1 base and J by 1 base, with 10 bases between the two germline ends. Germline V lookup: CDR1 SGHTA, CDR2 FQGNSA. The CDR3 covers 15 residues. The CDR3 is CASSLGYGGNTEAFF. The CDR3 nucleotides read TGTGCCAGCAGCTTAGGGTACGGGGGGAACACTGAAGCTTTCTTT. The full variable domain, rest sourced from reference TRBV7-2 and TRBJ1-1, is GAGVSQSPSNKVTEKGKDVELRCDPISGHTALYWYRQSLGQGLEFLIYFQGNSAPDKSGLPSDRFSAERTGGSVSTLTIQRTQQEDSAVYLCASSLGYGGNTEAFFGQGTRLTVV.

Only one count was recorded for this clone. This chain joins TRBV6-5 and TRBJ1-6, with 11 bases that match TRBD1. J lost 9 bases, V lost 7 bases, and 8 bases had no gene match. The CDR3 spans 15 residues. CDR1 and CDR2 from the germline V gene are MNHEY and SVGAGI. CDR3 sequence: CASTIGGQGGSPLHF. The CDR3 DNA reads as TGTGCCAGCACCATCGGGGGACAGGGGGGTTCACCCCTCCACTTT.

The chain carries TRBV5-4 and TRBJ2-7; TRBD2 matches at 12 bases. V trimming: 4 bases; J trimming: 2 bases; junction bases outside the gene matches: 1. Germline V gene data show CDR1 as SGHNT and CDR2 as YYREEE (reference sequence). The CDR3 consists of 14 residues. The DNA of the CDR3 is TGTGCCAGCAGCCCTAGCGGGAGGGCCTACGAGCAGTACTTC. It yields the protein CASSPSGRAYEQYF.

The genes are TRBV18 and TRBJ2-3; 7 bases are shared with TRBD2. V trimming: 3 bases; J trimming: 1 base; junction bases outside the gene matches: 1. The CDR3 runs to 14 residues. The V gene's germline CDR1 is KGHSH and CDR2 LQKENI. The CDR3 bases are TGTGCCAGCTCACCGGCGGGGGGCACAGATACGCAGTATTTT. It specifies CASSPAGGTDTQYF.

V is TRBV27 and J is TRBJ2-1; 10 bases line up with TRBD2. Trimming at V came to 3 bases and at J to 8 bases, leaving 7 bases not matched to a gene. This CDR3 has 15 residues. Looked up from germline, CDR1 is MNHEY and CDR2 is SMNVEV (reference sequence). This chain's CDR3 is CASSFGLAGEHEQFF. The CDR3 region has the DNA TGTGCCAGCAGTTTTGGGCTAGCGGGAGAGCATGAGCAGTTCTTC.

The chain carries TRBV5-1 and TRBJ1-4; 8 bases line up with TRBD1. Unmatched junction bases numbered 4, after V lost 0 bases and J lost 3 bases. Looked up from germline, CDR1 is SGHRS and CDR2 is YFSETQ. The CDR3 is 16 residues long. DNA of the CDR3: TGCGCCAGCAGCTTGGGGCAGGGGGCGGCTAATGAAAAACTGTTTTTT. Translating gives CASSLGQGAANEKLFF.

The V call is TRBV5-6, the J call TRBJ2-1; D might be TRBD2 (6 bases). The germline V and J ends were trimmed by 3 bases and 4 bases, with 20 bases remaining between them. Germline CDR1 reads SGHDT; CDR2 reads YYEEEE. The CDR3 extends over 17 amino acids. For the CDR3, the DNA is TGTGCCAGCAGCTCCGCCCGGGCTAGCGCGATTTACAATGAGCAGTTCTTC. The encoded protein is CASSSARASAIYNEQFF.

CDR3 nucleotides: TGTGCCAGCAGCCCAGACGCGGGGACCCAGAACACCGGGGAGCTGTTTTTT. Protein: CASSPDAGTQNTGELFF. The rearrangement uses TRBV7-8 and TRBJ2-2; a weak D match, TRBD2 (6 bases). Germline values: CDR1 SGHVS, CDR2 FQNEAQ. This CDR3 contains 17 residues. Trimming cost V 5 bases and J 1 base, with 17 bases left between them.

The rearrangement links TRBV6-1 to TRBJ2-5, with 14 nucleotides matching TRBD2. The CDR3 sequence is 16 residues long. Trimming at V came to 4 bases and at J to 5 bases, leaving 6 bases not matched to a gene. From germline, CDR1 is MNHNS and CDR2 SASEGT. The CDR3 loop is CASSGLAGGPSETQYF. CDR3 DNA: TGTGCCAGCAGTGGACTAGCGGGAGGGCCGTCGGAGACCCAGTACTTC.

The sample holds one count of this clone. V usage is TRBV5-1 and J usage is TRBJ2-1; 9 bases agree with TRBD2. CDR1 is SGHRS, CDR2 YFSETQ, per germline. The V gene end was trimmed by 4 bases and the J gene end by 0 bases; junction bases not matched to a gene: 5. The CDR3 is made up of 16 amino acids. CDR3 DNA: TGCGCCAGCAGCCCCCGTAGCGGGAGCTCCTACAATGAGCAGTTCTTC. Its protein is CASSPRSGSSYNEQFF.

The rearrangement joins TRBV6-6 to TRBJ2-7, with 12 bases that match TRBD2. The CDR3 runs 12 residues. V dropped 11 bases and J dropped 5; count of bases not matched to a gene: 4. Germline values: CDR1 MNHNY, CDR2 SVGAGI (reference sequence). CDR3 sequence (DNA): TGTGCCGCCGGACTAGCGGGAAACGAGCAGTACTTC. Translating gives CAAGLAGNEQYF.

This clone was seen only once. CDR3 in amino acids: CASRPSTGREQFF. Written as DNA, the CDR3 is TGTGCCAGCAGGCCCTCGACAGGGCGCGAGCAGTTCTTC. The chain has TRBV5-4 and TRBJ2-1; TRBD1 matches 7 bases. The CDR3 is 13 amino acids. Germline CDR1 and CDR2: SGHNT and YYREEE (reference sequence). Trimming at V came to 5 bases and at J to 10 bases, leaving 9 bases not matched to a gene.

This clone was seen a handful of times. CDR3 coding DNA: TGTGCCAGCAGCCAGTTGGCTAGCGGCCAGGGGGAGCAGTTCTTC. Protein: CASSQLASGQGEQFF. This chain links TRBV3-1 (or the pseudogene TRBV3-2) with TRBJ2-1; tentative D call: TRBD2 (7 bases). Germline V CDR1 and CDR2: LGHDT, YNNKEL (reference sequence). Trimming removed 3 bases at V and 10 bases at J, with 19 bases between. The CDR3 is 15 residues long.

The chain recombines TRBV24-1 with TRBJ1-1; D is unresolved. The CDR3 has 12 amino acids. Trimming removed 7 bases at V and 6 bases at J, with 11 bases between. The germline V gene has CDR1 KGHDR and CDR2 SFDVKD. In DNA, the CDR3 is TGTGCCACCAGCCTGACCGGGGCTGAAGCTTTCTTT. Its translation is CATSLTGAEAFF.

The rearrangement links TRBV3-1 (or the pseudogene TRBV3-2) to TRBJ1-3; D possibly corresponds to TRBD1 (6 bases). CDR3 size: 15 residues. Deletions cut 8 bases from V and 3 bases from J, with 17 bases between. Per germline, CDR1 LGHDT and CDR2 YNNKEL (reference sequence). CDR3 DNA sequence: TGTGCCAGCCCCCCGGGGGGGCATGTTGGAAACACCATATATTTT. As protein: CASPPGGHVGNTIYF.